The sequence of this TCR beta chain was determined in a study of T cells in Graves' hyperthyroidism and ophthalmopathy. Amplified regions were TCR beta CDR3 sequences from RNA transcripts. During a first-round RT-PCR of the TCR CDR3, the HTBI primer set was used. Using its own MiXCR run on the multiplex PCR reads, TCRdb lists one record per CDR3 protein. Among about 480,000 distinct CDR3 sequences, less than 25% were seen once, and the ten largest hold around 50%. This clonotype was found a few times. A read error is possible here, since a much larger clone lies one base away. J gave up 6 bases and V 2 bases, and 7 bases lay outside the gene matches. Per germline, CDR1 SGHRS and CDR2 YFSETQ. This CDR3 has 14 residues.

This TCR derives from a woman in her 70s with Graves' ophthalmopathy. The chain couples TRBV5-1 to TRBJ1-2; TRBD1 matches 7 bases. The sample was blood. The CDR3 DNA follows: TGCGCCAGCAGCTTTCCGGGACAGCGAGATGGCTACACCTTC. Translation gives CASSFPGQRDGYTF. Full variable domain (remainder filled in from reference TRBV5-1 and TRBJ1-2): KAGVTQTPRYLIKTRGQQVTLSCSPISGHRSVSWYQQTPGQGLQFLFEYFSETQRNKGNFPGRFSGRQFSNSRSEMNVSTLELGDSALYLCASSFPGQRDGYTFGSGTRLTVV.